These T cell receptor beta chains were read from a single sample in a study of post-analysis software for immune sequencing data. TCRdb re-derived calls from the PCR reads in MiXCR, one entry per CDR3 protein. Among approximately 630,000 distinct CDR3 sequences listed, 59% were seen once. Specimen: blood. All receptors come from a girl aged 2 to 10 with multiple sclerosis. Both conserved end residues are part of each CDR3. The D gene is left open where the match is weak. Size is omitted from some rows. Given values are once, few, many or a class for expanded clones.

>TRBJ1-1|few|NA|TRBV29-1
TGCAGCGTTGAAGGGGGGGGGCTCACTGAAGCTTTCTTT
CSVEGGGLTEAFF
>TRBJ1-2|NA|TRBD1|TRBV20-1
TGCAGTGCTAGAGAACAGGGGGGCAATGGCTACACCTTC
CSAREQGGNGYTF
>TRBJ2-7|few|TRBD2|TRBV20-1
TGCAGTGCTCGGGGGACTAGCATCTCCGAGCAGTACTTC
CSARGTSISEQYF
>TRBJ2-3|NA|NA|TRBV6-4
TGTGCCAGCAGTGCCACCCCCAGGGGTACGCAGTATTTT
CASSATPRGTQYF
>TRBJ2-3|few|TRBD2|TRBV7-2
TGTGCCAGCGCGGGGGGGGGCACAGATACGCAGTATTTT
CASAGGGTDTQYF
>TRBJ1-2|NA|NA|TRBV4-2
TGTGCCAGCAGTGCCCAGGGGCGGGGGCGATTCTATGGCTACACCTTC
CASSAQGRGRFYGYTF
>TRBJ2-1|few|TRBD2|TRBV3-1
TGTGCCAGCACCATACGGACTAGCGGAGGTGAGCAGTTCTTC
CASTIRTSGGEQFF
>TRBJ2-6|few|NA|TRBV6-2/TRBV6-3
TGTGCCAGCAGTTACGGGCCAGGAGGAGGTAGTGGGGCCAACGTCCTGACTTTC
CASSYGPGGGSGANVLTF
>TRBJ1-5|once|TRBD1|TRBV20-1
TGCAGTGCTTTATCGGGCAGGGGGCAGTGGGGCAATCAGCCCCAGCATTTT
CSALSGRGQWGNQPQHF
>TRBJ2-1|NA|TRBD2|TRBV7-9
TGTACCAGCAGCTTAGGCGGGGAGACTAGCGGTACGGCGTTCTTC
CTSSLGGETSGTAFF
>TRBJ2-7|NA|NA|TRBV19
TGTGCCAGTAGTTGGCAGGGTTACGAGCAGTACTTC
CASSWQGYEQYF
>TRBJ2-3|once|TRBD2|TRBV7-2
TGTGCCAGCAGCACTGGCGGGGGGCGGAGCGCAGATACGCAGTATTTT
CASSTGGGRSADTQYF
>TRBJ2-7|NA|TRBD2|TRBV7-9
TGTGCCAGCAGCTCTAGCGGGGCGAGCTCCTACGAGCAGTACTTC
CASSSSGASSYEQYF
>TRBJ2-3|NA|NA|TRBV12-3/TRBV12-4
TGTGCCAGCAGTTTTTATGATACGCAGTATTTT
CASSFYDTQYF
>TRBJ1-2|NA|NA|TRBV29-1
TGCAGCGTAGGACAGTCTTATGGCTACACCTTC
CSVGQSYGYTF
>TRBJ2-7|NA|TRBD2|TRBV2
TGTGCCAGCAGAACGGGACTAGCGGGGTCCTACGAGCAGTACTTC
CASRTGLAGSYEQYF
>TRBJ2-3|NA|NA|TRBV12-3/TRBV12-4
TGTGCCAGCGCTGACAGAGCGACGGGGAGCACAGATACGCAGTATTTT
CASADRATGSTDTQYF
>TRBJ2-1|once|NA|TRBV12-3/TRBV12-4
TGTGCCAGCAGTATACAGGACAGTTACAATGAGCAGTTCTTC
CASSIQDSYNEQFF
>TRBJ2-3|NA|NA|TRBV20-1
TGCAGTGCTACTTCAAGCGGAAACACAGATACGCAGTATTTT
CSATSSGNTDTQYF
>TRBJ2-3|NA|NA|TRBV27
TGTGTCAGCAGTTTACAGACCAGGGATACGCAGTATTTT
CVSSLQTRDTQYF
>TRBJ2-3|NA|NA|TRBV11-2
TGTGCCAGCAGCGCACAAACTAGTTCAGATACGCAGTATTTT
CASSAQTSSDTQYF
>TRBJ1-1|NA|NA|TRBV7-2
TGTGCCAGCAGCCTCGGATGGAACACTGAAGCTTTCTTT
CASSLGWNTEAFF
>TRBJ2-7|few|TRBD1|TRBV7-9
TGTGCCAGCAGTACGTGGACAGGGGGCCTCTACGAGCAGTACTTC
CASSTWTGGLYEQYF
>TRBJ1-5|NA|NA|TRBV20-1
TGCAGTGCTCAACGGGGGTTGCAGCCCCAGCATTTT
CSAQRGLQPQHF
>TRBJ2-7|few|NA|TRBV25-1
TGTGCCTGCAGCCCTGACTCCTACGAGCAGTACTTC
CACSPDSYEQYF
>TRBJ1-6|few|TRBD1|TRBV12-3/TRBV12-4
TGTGCCAGCAGCTTCATGGGGACAGGGCCCTCACCCCTCCACTTT
CASSFMGTGPSPLHF
>TRBJ2-6|NA|NA|TRBV2
TGTGCCAGCAGTGAAGCGCCACACCCCTCCCGGGCATCTGGGGCCAACGTCCTGACTTTC
CASSEAPHPSRASGANVLTF
>TRBJ2-3|NA|NA|TRBV7-2
TGTGCCAGCAGCCCCCGGGCAGGGAAAGATACGCAGTATTTT
CASSPRAGKDTQYF
>TRBJ1-1|NA|NA|TRBV5-1
TGCGCCAGCAGTCCCACCTTAATTCTTATGGACATGAACACTGAAGCTTTCTTT
CASSPTLILMDMNTEAFF
>TRBJ2-5|NA|NA|TRBV5-6
TGTGCCAGCAGCCCAGGACGAGTAGAGACCCAGTACTTC
CASSPGRVETQYF
>TRBJ2-3|NA|NA|TRBV20-1
TGCAGTGCTTCCTTCTCGTATGCACAAGATACGCAGTATTTT
CSASFSYAQDTQYF
>TRBJ2-7|NA|TRBD2|TRBV7-6
TGTACCAGCAGCGCAGAGCCTAGCGGGACTAGCCCCTACGAGCAGTACTTC
CTSSAEPSGTSPYEQYF
>TRBJ2-7|once|NA|TRBV6-2/TRBV6-3
TGTGCCAGCACCCAACGGAGGGAGTGGATTTACGAGCAGTACTTC
CASTQRREWIYEQYF
>TRBJ1-2|NA|NA|TRBV9
TGTGCCAGCAGCGGTAAGGATGGCTACACCTTC
CASSGKDGYTF
>TRBJ2-5|NA|TRBD1|TRBV10-3
TGTGCCATCAGTGAGTCGGGGGCCGGGACAGATACGGAGACCCAGTACTTC
CAISESGAGTDTETQYF
>TRBJ2-1|NA|TRBD2|TRBV5-1
TGCGCCAGCAGCGGAGCCGGGACTAGCGGGAGGCGGGTTTTACTCAATGAGCAGTTCTTC
CASSGAGTSGRRVLLNEQFF
>TRBJ2-7|few|NA|TRBV7-6
TGTGCCAGCAGCTTAGTAGGGTCCGAGCAGTACTTC
CASSLVGSEQYF
>TRBJ2-3|NA|TRBD2|TRBV25-1
TGTGCCAGCAGTGAGTCCCCGGGGACTAGCGGGGTCACAGATACGCAGTATTTT
CASSESPGTSGVTDTQYF
>TRBJ1-2|once|TRBD1|TRBV5-6
TGTGCCAGCACCACGACAGGGATCTATGGCTACACCTTC
CASTTTGIYGYTF
>TRBJ1-1|NA|NA|TRBV20-1
TGCAGTGCTAAAGGGACGGCTGAAGCTTTCTTT
CSAKGTAEAFF